These 20 T cell receptor beta chains share one sample of origin, sequenced in a study of blood T cell repertoires in COVID-19. Sequencing used immunoSEQ multiplex PCR; TCRdb keeps in-frame clones, though not all of them. The sample carries 270,000 or so clones, about 85% recorded once. The sample consisted of PBMCs or T cells enriched from blood (not recorded which). These receptors were obtained from a woman in her 50s who had been exposed to COVID-19.

This chain connects TRBV19 to TRBJ2-3; 7 positions match TRBD1. J gave up 1 base and V 5 bases, and 6 bases lay outside the gene matches. This CDR3 spans 15 amino acids. Germline CDR1 and CDR2: LNHDA and SQIVND (reference sequence). This CDR3 reads CASSDDRVGTDTQYF. For the CDR3, the DNA is TGTGCCAGTAGTGACGACAGGGTGGGCACAGATACGCAGTATTTT.

As for this clone: Different DNA sequences within this sample yield the same CDR3. J is TRBJ1-4 and V is TRBV5-1; TRBD1 matches at 9 bases. The CDR3 has 14 residues. Germline trimming cut 3 bases from V and 8 bases from J; bases unmatched to any gene: 5. Germline V CDR1 and CDR2: SGHRS, YFSETQ. The CDR3 spells CASSSGQGEEKLFF. The CDR3 nucleotides are TGCGCCAGCAGCTCGGGACAGGGAGAAGAAAAACTGTTTTTT.

This chain links TRBV7-6 with TRBJ2-7, with 7 bases fitting TRBD2. CDR1 is SGHVS, CDR2 FNYEAQ, per germline. Trimming cost V 1 base and J 6 bases; bases outside gene matches: 6. The CDR3 totals 14 residues. CDR3 loop: CASSLGQSGAEQYF. In DNA form, the CDR3 reads TGTGCCAGCAGCTTAGGGCAAAGCGGGGCCGAGCAGTACTTC.

This clone was detected once. The chain recombines TRBV28 with TRBJ2-1; D is unresolved. The CDR3 is 16 amino acids. The germline V gene encodes CDR1 MDHEN and CDR2 SYDVKM. V gave up 5 bases and J gave up 7 bases, with 21 bases separating them. This CDR3 reads CASSGTTRHALNEQFF. As DNA, the CDR3 is TGTGCCAGCAGTGGAACGACGCGACATGCCCTTAATGAGCAGTTCTTC.

V usage is TRBV27 and J usage is TRBJ1-2, with D possibly being TRBD1 (5 bases). Germline lookup yields CDR1 MNHEY and CDR2 SMNVEV (reference sequence). V was trimmed by 0 bases and J by 4 bases, leaving 15 bases between them. There are 16 residues in the CDR3. The CDR3 DNA follows: TGTGCCAGCAGTTTATCGTCCGCGGGGGGGATCTATGGCTACACCTTC. It codes for CASSLSSAGGIYGYTF.

CDR3 bases: TGTGCCAGCTCACCAGGGACAGGGGGGACGGCGAACACTGAAGCTTTCTTT. Amino acid sequence: CASSPGTGGTANTEAFF. The V gene is TRBV18, the J gene TRBJ1-1; 11 bases align to TRBD1. Unmatched junction bases numbered 6, after V lost 2 bases and J lost 1 base. The CDR3 has 17 residues. The V gene's germline CDR1 is KGHSH and CDR2 LQKENI.

V and J are TRBV19 and TRBJ1-1; 11 nucleotides align to TRBD1. V lost 4 bases to trimming and J lost 0 bases; unmatched junction nucleotides: 4. This CDR3 has 16 amino acids. Germline V lookup: CDR1 LNHDA, CDR2 SQIVND (reference sequence). CDR3 DNA sequence: TGTGCCAGTAGTAAGGGGACAGGGGGGATGAACACTGAAGCTTTCTTT. This codes for CASSKGTGGMNTEAFF.

In this sample, this clone turned up once. The V call is TRBV7-9, the J call TRBJ2-3, with D possibly TRBD1 on 6 matching bases. The V end lost 4 bases, the J end lost 4 bases, and 9 bases lay between the germline ends. Germline V lookup: CDR1 SEHNR, CDR2 FQNEAQ (reference sequence). The CDR3 is 13 residues long. The CDR3 protein is CASSSTGSDTQYF. The CDR3 DNA is TGTGCCAGCAGCTCTACAGGGTCAGATACGCAGTATTTT.

The V call is TRBV18, the J call TRBJ1-2, with 7 bases matching TRBD1. Trimming took 2 bases from V and 0 from J; bases not matched to a gene: 12. The germline CDR1 and CDR2 sequences are KGHSH and LQKENI. The CDR3 runs 18 residues. CDR3 in amino acids: CASSPSTGVPTANYGYTF. The DNA of the CDR3 is TGTGCCAGCTCACCATCTACAGGGGTCCCAACAGCTAACTATGGCTACACCTTC.

This rearrangement joins TRBV7-9 to TRBJ2-3, with 9 bases matching TRBD1. Per the germline V gene, CDR1 is SEHNR and CDR2 is FQNEAQ (reference sequence). Losses at the gene ends were 5 bases for V and 4 bases for J; bases not matched to a gene: 13. This CDR3 is built from 17 residues. CDR3 sequence: CASSPWGTGTVPDTQYF. In nucleotides, the CDR3 is TGTGCCAGCAGCCCTTGGGGGACAGGGACGGTCCCAGATACGCAGTATTTT.

This clone was counted a few times. This chain uses TRBV28 with TRBJ1-2; tentative D call: TRBD1 (5 bases). CDR3 length: 14 residues. Germline V lookup: CDR1 MDHEN, CDR2 SYDVKM. The V and J ends lost 2 bases and 13 bases respectively, with 20 bases between them. The CDR3 nucleotides are TGTGCCAGCAGTTTACCCGACAGTAACCCTCTTCTCACCTTC. Translation: CASSLPDSNPLLTF.

The V gene is TRBV7-9, the J gene TRBJ1-4; D gene ambiguous. The CDR3 has 17 amino acids. Germline CDR1 is SEHNR and CDR2 is FQNEAQ (reference sequence). The V end lost 2 bases, the J end lost 0 bases, and 13 bases lay between the germline ends. The chain's CDR3 is CASSLRGAPSTNEKLFF. CDR3 in DNA: TGTGCCAGCAGCTTACGAGGTGCTCCTTCAACTAATGAAAAACTGTTTTTT.

V gene TRBV12-2 combines with J gene TRBJ1-2; the table's D call TRBD1 went unverified against the DNA. TRBV12-2 is a listed pseudogene. The length of the CDR3 is 14 residues. DNA of the CDR3: TGTGCAAGACGAACCGGCAGGGATTACTATGGCTACACCTTC. It is translated as CARRTGRDYYGYTF.

CDR3 sequence: CAISGPGQPQHF. CDR3 sequence (DNA): TGTGCCATCAGTGGACCGGGTCAGCCCCAGCATTTT. The rearrangement links TRBV10-3 to TRBJ1-5; D is undetermined. V was cut by 4 bases and J by 6 bases, with 7 bases left in between. CDR1 ENHRY and CDR2 SYGVKD come from the germline V gene. This CDR3 contains 12 residues.

The chain uses TRBV6-5 and TRBJ2-1; 7 nucleotides line up with TRBD1. Germline loops: CDR1 MNHEY, CDR2 SVGAGI. The junction had 4 bases not matched to a gene; V was cut back by 0 bases and J by 2 bases. This CDR3 comprises 16 residues. The CDR3 spells CASSYSSGTAYNEQFF. CDR3 bases: TGTGCCAGCAGTTACTCCTCCGGGACAGCCTACAATGAGCAGTTCTTC.

J is TRBJ2-7 and V is TRBV4-2; D is perhaps TRBD2 (7 bases). CDR3 size: 17 residues. CDR1 and CDR2 from the germline V gene are LGHNA and YNFKEQ. Between the trimmed V and J ends, which lost 1 base and 6 bases, there was a span of 22 bases. CDR3 in amino acids: CASSQAAGARGGAEQYF. In DNA, the CDR3 is TGTGCCAGCAGCCAAGCCGCGGGGGCGAGAGGCGGCGCCGAGCAGTACTTC.

The V gene is TRBV5-4, the J gene TRBJ2-7, with D possibly being TRBD2 (6 bases). The CDR3 extends over 14 amino acids. CDR1 and CDR2 from the germline V gene are SGHNT and YYREEE (reference sequence). Trimming cost V 4 bases and J 2 bases, with 13 bases left between them. CDR3 nucleotides: TGTGCCAGCAGCCTGGAGGAGGGGACCTACGAGCAGTACTTC. Encoded protein: CASSLEEGTYEQYF.

The V call is TRBV5-1, the J call TRBJ2-3, with D maybe TRBD2 (6 bases). V shed 0 bases and J shed 4 bases, with 9 bases lying between them. This CDR3 has 14 residues. Germline lookup yields CDR1 SGHRS and CDR2 YFSETQ. The CDR3 nucleotides read TGCGCCAGCAGCTTGGCGGGGGTCTCAGATACGCAGTATTTT. Translation: CASSLAGVSDTQYF. The complete variable domain, with remaining parts taken from reference TRBV5-1 and TRBJ2-3, reads KAGVTQTPRYLIKTRGQQVTLSCSPISGHRSVSWYQQTPGQGLQFLFEYFSETQRNKGNFPGRFSGRQFSNSRSEMNVSTLELGDSALYLCASSLAGVSDTQYFGPGTRLTVL.

This chain uses TRBV27 with TRBJ1-1; D uncertain. CDR1 MNHEY and CDR2 SMNVEV come from the germline V gene (reference sequence). This CDR3 has 14 residues. V shed 0 bases and J shed 2 bases, with 7 bases lying between them. The CDR3 DNA reads as TGTGCCAGCAGTTTATCTTGGGCTAACACTGAAGCTTTCTTT. Translating gives CASSLSWANTEAFF.

The chain joins TRBV30 to TRBJ1-2; 11 bases are shared with TRBD1. Germline V CDR1 and CDR2: GTSNPN, SVGIG (reference sequence). The CDR3 contains 14 residues. With V trimmed by 1 base and J by 6 bases, 4 bases remained unmatched. CDR3 nucleotide sequence: TGTGCCTGGAGTGACGGACAGGGGGCGCATGGCTACACCTTC. It translates to CAWSDGQGAHGYTF.